This TCR beta chain was recorded in a study of CD8+ T cells in alopecia areata. Losses at the gene ends were 0 bases for V and 1 base for J; bases not matched to a gene: 8. From germline, CDR1 is SGHNT and CDR2 YYREEE (reference sequence). The CDR3 extends over 17 amino acids. Treatment given: oral pan-JAK inhibitor, 5-10 mg twice daily. cDNA prepared by RNA extraction and subsequent reverse transcription served as the template for sequencing. Assay used: immunoSEQ multiplex PCR; TCRdb lists only in-frame clones, some missing. This table has about 270,000 clones, over 45% appearing once. General study findings and limits: Under tofacitinib, numerous expanded lesional clonotypes remained detectable in scalp and blood.

This clone was counted only a few times. Its antigen is not identified. This TCR came from a human donor with alopecia areata. The rearrangement uses TRBV5-4 and TRBJ2-3, with 7 bases matching TRBD2. The sequenced sample was CD4+ T cells sorted from blood, obtained between weeks 51 and 54, from a patient treated with tofacitinib. This CDR3 is CASSLATAGVGTDTQYF. The DNA for the CDR3 is TGTGCCAGCAGCTTGGCCACGGCGGGGGTTGGCACAGATACGCAGTATTTT.